The clone carrying this T cell receptor (beta chain) was picked up one time. This entry is derived from a study of T cell changes during pregnancy in multiple sclerosis. The protocol was immunoSEQ multiplex PCR, while the TCRdb copy is restricted to in-frame clones and leaves out a portion. This table holds 40,000 to 45,000 clones, 75% to 95% found once. CDR3 length equals 20 residues. The V call is TRBV21-1, the J call TRBJ2-3; TRBD2 is the table's D call and was not checked against the DNA. TRBV21-1 is a documented pseudogene. This sequence originates from a female donor with multiple sclerosis, enrolled in a pregnancy study. The sample was CD4+ T cells from peripheral blood mononuclear cells, taken before pregnancy. The CDR3 region has the DNA TGTGCCAGCAGCAAAGCGTGGGAGTCCAATACTGGAGGGTGGGCAGATACGCAGTATTTT. This encodes CASSKAWESNTGGWADTQYF.